One sample yielded the 22 T cell receptor beta chains listed below, sequenced in a study of cytomegalovirus exposure and HLA in healthy donors. A multiplex PCR was run with 60 Vbeta primers and 13 Jbeta primers. Sequenced by immunoSEQ multiplex PCR; TCRdb stores in-frame clones only, minus some. The sample records approximately 150,000 clones, around 80% being singletons. The specimen was PBMCs. The receptors were sampled from a female donor in good health and CMV-seronegative.

This clone was recorded a few times. This rearrangement joins TRBV6-1 to TRBJ2-1; 11 nucleotides match TRBD1. Trimming took 6 bases from V and 6 from J; bases not matched to a gene: 4. This CDR3 comprises 14 residues. The germline V gene encodes CDR1 MNHNS and CDR2 SASEGT. CDR3 protein: CASSGQGAINEQFF. CDR3 bases: TGTGCCAGCAGCGGACAGGGGGCTATCAATGAGCAGTTCTTC.

The J gene is TRBJ1-1, the V gene TRBV18; D might be TRBD1 (6 bases). CDR3 size: 12 residues. Germline V gene sequence: CDR1 KGHSH, CDR2 LQKENI. The V gene lost 5 bases and the J gene lost 2 bases, with 6 bases spanning the gap. CDR3 nucleotides: TGTGCCAGCTCAGGGGGCAACACTGAAGCTTTCTTT. Its translation is CASSGGNTEAFF. Full variable domain (remainder filled in from reference TRBV18 and TRBJ1-1): NAGVMQNPRHLVRRRGQEARLRCSPMKGHSHVYWYRQLPEEGLKFMVYLQKENIIDESGMPKERFSAEFPKEGPSILRIQQVVRGDSAAYFCASSGGNTEAFFGQGTRLTVV.

The chain has TRBV4-3 and TRBJ1-1, with a weak D call TRBD1 (6 bases). The germline V and J ends were trimmed by 0 bases and 5 bases, with 10 bases remaining between them. The CDR3 sequence is 14 residues long. Per germline, CDR1 LGHNA and CDR2 YSLEER. CDR3: CASSQEGGGTEAFF. In DNA form, the CDR3 reads TGCGCCAGCAGCCAAGAAGGGGGGGGGACTGAAGCTTTCTTT.

The rearrangement uses TRBV7-9 and TRBJ2-1, with TRBD2 matching 11 bases. V gave up 10 bases and J gave up 3 bases; unmatched junction bases: 8. The CDR3 is made up of 15 amino acids. Germline V gene lookup returns CDR1 SEHNR and CDR2 FQNEAQ (reference sequence). The CDR3 here is CATNAGTSGYNEQFF. Here the CDR3 DNA reads TGTGCCACCAACGCCGGGACTAGCGGCTACAATGAGCAGTTCTTC.

The chain employs TRBV30 and TRBJ2-1, with 7 bases matching TRBD2. The germline gives CDR1 GTSNPN, CDR2 SVGIG (reference sequence). CDR3 length: 14 residues. J lost 5 bases, V lost 4 bases, and 8 bases had no gene match. The CDR3 nucleotides read TGTGCCTGGACCCGAGGGACTACCAACAATGAGCAGTTCTTC. Its translation: CAWTRGTTNNEQFF.

The chain carries TRBV30 and TRBJ2-1; no definite D call. V was cut by 0 bases and J by 6 bases, with 15 bases left in between. This CDR3 contains 15 residues. CDR1 and CDR2 (germline): GTSNPN, SVGIG (reference sequence). In DNA, the CDR3 is TGTGCCTGGAGTGTTATATTTCTGAGACTCAATGAGCAGTTCTTC. It specifies CAWSVIFLRLNEQFF. The full variable domain, in which reference TRBV30 and TRBJ2-1 provide the parts outside the CDR3, is SQTIHQWPATLVQPVGSPLSLECTVEGTSNPNLYWYRQAAGRGLQLLFYSVGIGQISSEVPQNLSASRPQDRQFILSSKKLLLSDSGFYLCAWSVIFLRLNEQFFGPGTRLTVL.

This clone was observed a handful of times. The rearrangement links TRBV30 to TRBJ1-2; D gene ambiguous. The CDR3 loop spans 11 amino acids. Germline V CDR1 and CDR2: GTSNPN, SVGIG (reference sequence). Deletions cut 2 bases from V and 8 bases from J, with 9 bases between. The CDR3 loop reads CAWSPLQGYTF. In DNA form, the CDR3 reads TGTGCCTGGAGTCCTTTGCAGGGCTACACCTTC.

The chain employs TRBV27 and TRBJ2-2; TRBD2 matches at 8 bases. CDR1 and CDR2 from the germline V gene are MNHEY and SMNVEV (reference sequence). This CDR3 contains 15 residues. After removal of 8 bases from V and 1 base from J, the junction contained 6 bases not matched to a gene. The CDR3 reads CASRTAGVNTGELFF. Written as DNA, the CDR3 is TGTGCCAGCCGCACAGCGGGGGTGAACACCGGGGAGCTGTTTTTT.

The chain is built from TRBV4-3 and TRBJ1-2, with TRBD1 matching over 9 bases. Trimming took 2 bases from V and 8 from J; bases not matched to a gene: 12. The germline V gene encodes CDR1 LGHNA and CDR2 YSLEER. The CDR3 is made up of 16 amino acids. CDR3 sequence: CASSQQGTGRPRGYTF. As DNA, the CDR3 is TGCGCCAGCAGCCAACAGGGGACAGGGCGACCGCGGGGCTACACCTTC.

CDR3 residues: CASSQEGITGEDTQYF. As DNA, the CDR3 is TGCGCCAGCAGCCAAGAGGGGATCACAGGGGAAGATACGCAGTATTTT. This sequence joins TRBV4-3 and TRBJ2-3, with 7 nucleotides matching TRBD1. Germline CDR1 reads LGHNA; CDR2 reads YSLEER. V lost 0 bases and J lost 5; bases outside the gene matches: 8. This CDR3 comprises 16 residues.

The chain links TRBV30 to TRBJ1-6; TRBD1 is a possible D gene (6 bases). Germline values: CDR1 GTSNPN, CDR2 SVGIG (reference sequence). The V and J ends lost 3 bases and 7 bases respectively, with 13 bases between them. CDR3 length: 14 amino acids. The CDR3 coding sequence is TGTGCCTGGAGCGCCGGGACAATCAATTCACCCCTCCACTTT. The encoded protein is CAWSAGTINSPLHF.

The DNA of the CDR3 is TGTGCCAGCAGCCGGTCCCCGCTAGTAACGGGAGGCTACAATGAGCAGTTCTTC. Encoded protein: CASSRSPLVTGGYNEQFF. The chain links TRBV7-8 to TRBJ2-1; 7 bases map to TRBD2. Germline V lookup: CDR1 SGHVS, CDR2 FQNEAQ. The ends lost 5 bases at V and 3 bases at J; junction bases unmatched: 16. The CDR3 length is 18 residues.

V usage is TRBV9 and J usage is TRBJ2-1, with 7 bases aligning to TRBD2. Germline CDR1 is SGDLS and CDR2 is YYNGEE. The CDR3 runs to 14 residues. V gave up 6 bases and J gave up 8 bases; unmatched junction bases: 11. The CDR3 DNA sequence: TGTGCCAGCACTTTGGGCGGGAGAACGGATGAGCAGTTCTTC. Protein: CASTLGGRTDEQFF.

This chain links TRBV4-1 with TRBJ2-7; 8 bases match TRBD1. The CDR3 loop spans 14 amino acids. After removal of 1 base from V and 2 bases from J, the junction contained 1 base not matched to a gene. Germline CDR1 and CDR2: MGHRA and YSYEKL. The CDR3 coding sequence is TGCGCCAGCAGCCAAGGGACAGGGACCTACGAGCAGTACTTC. This encodes CASSQGTGTYEQYF.

This chain links TRBV7-9 with TRBJ2-3; maybe TRBD2 (5 bases). Germline V gene sequence: CDR1 SEHNR, CDR2 FQNEAQ (reference sequence). V shed 1 base and J shed 5 bases, with 10 bases lying between them. The CDR3 extends over 14 amino acids. This CDR3 reads CASSLVGSGDTQYF. The CDR3 DNA is TGTGCCAGCAGCTTAGTGGGCAGCGGAGATACGCAGTATTTT.

Of note for this clone: One junction end disagrees with the germline gene, perhaps due to a read error. The sample holds other DNA sequences that translate to the same CDR3. V gene TRBV6-5 combines with J gene TRBJ1-4, with D possibly TRBD1 on 5 matching bases. The CDR3 is 14 residues long. The germline V gene encodes CDR1 MNHEY and CDR2 SVGAGI. The CDR3 bases are TGTGCCAGCAGTTACTCGGGGGGTAATGAAAAACTGTTCTTT. Its translation is CASSYSGGNEKLFF.

J is TRBJ1-1 and V is TRBV11-2; no clear D gene. Between the trimmed V and J ends, which lost 8 bases and 1 base, there was a span of 11 bases. CDR1 is SGHAT and CDR2 is FQNNGV in the germline V gene. The CDR3 totals 13 residues. CDR3 in DNA: TGTGCCAGCGTGAGGGAGACGAACACTGAAGCTTTCTTT. It yields the protein CASVRETNTEAFF.

The chain links TRBV19 to TRBJ2-7; the D gene is possibly TRBD1 (6 bases). This CDR3 has 14 amino acids. Germline loops: CDR1 LNHDA, CDR2 SQIVND (reference sequence). Trimming took 5 bases from V and 6 from J, leaving 17 bases between them. This chain's CDR3 is CASSSVPGHSEQYF. For the CDR3, the DNA is TGTGCCAGTAGTTCCGTCCCGGGACACTCCGAGCAGTACTTC.

This clone was observed a few times. The chain employs TRBV5-4 and TRBJ2-1; TRBD1 aligns across 9 bases. CDR3 length: 15 amino acids. Germline CDR1 is SGHNT and CDR2 is YYREEE (reference sequence). The ends lost 4 bases at V and 6 bases at J; junction bases unmatched: 8. The CDR3 DNA reads TGTGCCAGCAGCCCGCGGGGACAGGGTTTCAATGAGCAGTTCTTC. The encoded protein is CASSPRGQGFNEQFF.

The chain has TRBV19 and TRBJ1-5, with unresolved D. CDR1 is LNHDA, CDR2 SQIVND, per germline (reference sequence). V was clipped by 3 bases and J by 2 bases, with 5 bases between them. The CDR3 extends over 13 amino acids. The CDR3 loop reads CASSITGNQPQHF. The DNA for the CDR3 is TGTGCCAGTAGTATCACAGGCAATCAGCCCCAGCATTTT.

The chain joins TRBV7-8 to TRBJ2-6; 8 bases map to TRBD1. The CDR3 runs to 14 residues. The germline gives CDR1 SGHVS, CDR2 FQNEAQ. The junction had 6 bases not matched to a gene; V was cut back by 11 bases and J by 3 bases. CDR3 residues: CAVQGAYGANVLTF. The CDR3 nucleotides read TGTGCCGTTCAGGGGGCTTATGGGGCCAACGTCCTGACTTTC.

J is TRBJ1-5 and V is TRBV5-1; TRBD1 matches 7 bases. Germline V gene sequence: CDR1 SGHRS, CDR2 YFSETQ. The V gene end was trimmed by 5 bases and the J gene end by 3 bases; junction bases not matched to a gene: 11. The CDR3 runs 16 residues. The CDR3 coding sequence is TGCGCCAGCAGACTAGAACCGGGACAGTTCAATCAGCCCCAGCATTTT. It codes for CASRLEPGQFNQPQHF.